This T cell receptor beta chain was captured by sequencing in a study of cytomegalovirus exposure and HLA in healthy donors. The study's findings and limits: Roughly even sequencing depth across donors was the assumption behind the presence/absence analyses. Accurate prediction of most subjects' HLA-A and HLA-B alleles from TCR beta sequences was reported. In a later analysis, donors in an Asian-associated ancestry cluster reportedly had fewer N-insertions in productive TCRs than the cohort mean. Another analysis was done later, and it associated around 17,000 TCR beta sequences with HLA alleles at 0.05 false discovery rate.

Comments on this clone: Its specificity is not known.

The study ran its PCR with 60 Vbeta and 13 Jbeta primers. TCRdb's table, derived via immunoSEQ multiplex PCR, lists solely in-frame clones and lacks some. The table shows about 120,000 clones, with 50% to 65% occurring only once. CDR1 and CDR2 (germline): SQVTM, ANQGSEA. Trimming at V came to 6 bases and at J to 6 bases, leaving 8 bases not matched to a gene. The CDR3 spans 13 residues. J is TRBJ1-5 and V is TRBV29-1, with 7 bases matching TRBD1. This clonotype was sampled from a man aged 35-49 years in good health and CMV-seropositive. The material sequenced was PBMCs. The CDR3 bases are TGCAGCGTCGGAGACAGGGCTGGTCAGCCCCAGCATTTT. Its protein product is CSVGDRAGQPQHF. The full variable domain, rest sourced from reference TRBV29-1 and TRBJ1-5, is SAVISQKPSRDICQRGTSLTIQCQVDSQVTMMFWYRQQPGQSLTLIATANQGSEATYESGFVIDKFPISRPNLTFSTLTVSNMSPEDSSIYLCSVGDRAGQPQHFGDGTRLSIL.